The 15 T cell receptor beta chains below were found in one sample sequenced in a study of response to subunit inactivated influenza vaccine. One entry per CDR3 protein, called by TCRdb with MiXCR from the RT-PCR reads. The sample carries around 580,000 distinct CDR3 sequences, around 11% recorded once. The specimen comprised PBMCs from blood, sampled on the day of vaccination. The receptors were sampled from a man aged 45-65 years who received an inactivated influenza vaccine.

There are many counts of this clonotype. The V call is TRBV7-2, the J call TRBJ1-3, with a tentative D call TRBD1 (5 bases). Germline-derived CDR1 and CDR2 are SGHTA and FQGNSA. This CDR3 has 16 amino acids. V was cut by 3 bases and J by 0 bases, with 12 bases left in between. The CDR3 is CASSFQGPSSGNTIYF. The CDR3 DNA reads as TGTGCCAGCAGCTTTCAGGGCCCCAGCTCTGGAAACACCATATATTTT.

The chain carries TRBV18 and TRBJ1-2; TRBD1 is a possible D gene (5 bases). V was trimmed by 2 bases and J by 3 bases, leaving 16 bases between them. The CDR3 runs 16 residues. In germline, CDR1 is KGHSH, CDR2 LQKENI. CDR3 loop: CASSPARGSGYYGYTF. CDR3 sequence (DNA): TGTGCCAGCTCACCAGCTCGGGGCTCAGGCTACTATGGCTACACCTTC. The variable domain in full, with the rest retrieved from reference TRBV18 and TRBJ1-2, is NAGVMQNPRHLVRRRGQEARLRCSPMKGHSHVYWYRQLPEEGLKFMVYLQKENIIDESGMPKERFSAEFPKEGPSILRIQQVVRGDSAAYFCASSPARGSGYYGYTFGSGTRLTVV.

The chain couples TRBV6-2 or TRBV6-3 to TRBJ2-3; 9 bases map to TRBD1. Germline V gene data show CDR1 as MNHEY and CDR2 as SVGEGT. The CDR3 is 15 amino acids. The junction had 10 bases not matched to a gene; V was cut back by 10 bases and J by 2 bases. The CDR3 reads CAITLQGALTDTQYF. The CDR3 DNA sequence: TGTGCCATCACACTACAGGGGGCTCTCACAGATACGCAGTATTTT.

The chain joins TRBV2 to TRBJ2-5, with TRBD1 matching over 8 bases. V shed 8 bases, J shed 9 bases, and the junction held 11 bases outside the gene matches. The CDR3 runs to 13 residues. The germline gives CDR1 SNHLY, CDR2 FYNNEI. In nucleotides, the CDR3 is TGTGCCAGCGCCCAAGACAGGGGATGGGCCCAGTACTTC. Translation: CASAQDRGWAQYF.

This clonotype has more than one count but fewer than ten. The genes are TRBV4-1 and TRBJ1-2; TRBD1 agrees at 7 bases. The CDR3 is 12 amino acids. Germline V gives CDR1 MGHRA, CDR2 YSYEKL. With 7 bases clipped from V and 5 bases from J, the junction kept 4 bases outside the gene matches. The DNA for the CDR3 is TGCGCCAGCAAGGAGACAGGGTATGGCTACACCTTC. Protein sequence: CASKETGYGYTF.

A few counts support this clonotype. The rearrangement joins TRBV20-1 to TRBJ1-2, with 9 bases that match TRBD1. V lost 3 bases, J lost 7 bases, and 6 bases stayed unmatched. CDR3 length: 13 residues. The germline gives CDR1 DFQATT, CDR2 SNEGSKA (reference sequence). The CDR3 DNA sequence: TGCAGTGCTAGGAGGGACAGGGTAGCTGGCTACACCTTC. It is translated as CSARRDRVAGYTF.

This clonotype was seen many times. The V call is TRBV20-1, the J call TRBJ2-1; no firm D call. This CDR3 is built from 11 residues. Germline V lookup: CDR1 DFQATT, CDR2 SNEGSKA (reference sequence). Trimming pared 4 bases from V and 10 bases from J, leaving 11 bases between. CDR3 protein: CSAIRFGEQFF. As DNA, the CDR3 is TGCAGTGCTATTCGGTTTGGAGAGCAGTTCTTC.

Ten or more counts support this clonotype. This rearrangement joins TRBV4-2 to TRBJ2-1; D may be TRBD1 or TRBD2 (5 bases each). This CDR3 spans 16 amino acids. Germline assignment: CDR1 LGHNA and CDR2 YNFKEQ. Trimming shortened V by 0 bases and J by 7 bases, and 16 bases separated the two germline ends. The CDR3 DNA reads as TGTGCCAGCAGCCAAGATGGTGGCACGGGACGAAATGAGCAGTTCTTC. Amino acids: CASSQDGGTGRNEQFF.

This rearrangement joins TRBV7-2 to TRBJ1-4; possibly TRBD1 for D (6 bases). Germline V gene lookup returns CDR1 SGHTA and CDR2 FQGNSA. The CDR3 runs to 14 residues. V lost 8 bases, J lost 4 bases, and 14 bases lay in between. The CDR3, as DNA: TGTGCCAGCGCAAAGGGGGGTTTTAATGAAAAACTGTTTTTT. It specifies CASAKGGFNEKLFF. Combining the CDR3 with reference TRBV7-2 and TRBJ1-4 gives the whole variable domain GAGVSQSPSNKVTEKGKDVELRCDPISGHTALYWYRQSLGQGLEFLIYFQGNSAPDKSGLPSDRFSAERTGGSVSTLTIQRTQQEDSAVYLCASAKGGFNEKLFFGSGTQLSVL.

At least ten counts were recorded for this clonotype. This chain connects TRBV6-5 to TRBJ1-5; tentative D call: TRBD1 (5 bases). CDR3 length: 15 amino acids. V was cut by 0 bases and J by 6 bases, with 12 bases left in between. Germline-derived CDR1 and CDR2 are MNHEY and SVGAGI. The CDR3 DNA is TGTGCCAGCAGTTACTCGGGCGGGGCTAGTCAGCCCCAGCATTTT. Translation: CASSYSGGASQPQHF.

The chain recombines TRBV15 with TRBJ2-5, with D possibly TRBD2 on 5 matching bases. From germline, CDR1 is LNHNV and CDR2 YYDKDF (reference sequence). CDR3 length: 13 residues. V lost 1 base, J lost 4 bases, and 7 bases lay in between. CDR3 DNA: TGTGCCACCAGCAGAGGCGGGTCAGAGACCCAGTACTTC. It yields the protein CATSRGGSETQYF.

This chain connects TRBV20-1 to TRBJ2-7; D not certain. The CDR3 is made up of 13 amino acids. Germline V gene sequence: CDR1 DFQATT, CDR2 SNEGSKA (reference sequence). The V and J ends lost 2 bases and 2 bases respectively, with 10 bases between them. The CDR3 nucleotides are TGCAGTGCTAGAATTCGACAAACCTACGAGCAGTACTTC. Amino acid sequence: CSARIRQTYEQYF.

This clonotype has a handful of counts. The rearrangement uses TRBV12-3 or TRBV12-4 and TRBJ2-1, with 10 bases aligning to TRBD1. Germline trimming cut 3 bases from V and 7 bases from J; bases unmatched to any gene: 9. This CDR3 has 16 residues. CDR3 sequence: CASSLGAGTGVNEQFF. CDR3 in DNA: TGTGCCAGCAGTTTGGGCGCCGGGACAGGGGTTAATGAGCAGTTCTTC.

The chain has TRBV29-1 and TRBJ2-5; no reliable D call. This CDR3 comprises 10 residues. V was cut by 4 bases and J by 10 bases, with 10 bases left in between. Per the germline V gene, CDR1 is SQVTM and CDR2 is ANQGSEA. The CDR3 coding sequence is TGCAGCGTTGGGCCGAGTGGCCAGTACTTC. This gives the protein CSVGPSGQYF.

A few counts support this clonotype. The rearrangement uses TRBV20-1 and TRBJ2-2; TRBD2 aligns across 9 bases. There are 17 residues in the CDR3. After removal of 0 bases from V and 4 bases from J, the junction contained 9 bases not matched to a gene. In germline, CDR1 is DFQATT, CDR2 SNEGSKA (reference sequence). For the CDR3, the DNA is TGCAGTGCTAGAGATCTCGGTCTAGCGGGATTCACCGGGGAGCTGTTTTTT. It yields the protein CSARDLGLAGFTGELFF.